This T cell receptor (beta chain) was recovered during a study of blood T cell dynamics during melanoma immunotherapy. The CDR3 totals 13 residues. V lost 1 base and J lost 6, with 9 bases in between. Germline V CDR1 and CDR2: LNHDA, SQIVND (reference sequence). Study findings and constraints: It remained unknown if the driving T cell clones were melanoma-specific.

In the case of this clone: The antigen is undetermined.

A fixed DNA input of about 0.35 ug was used per bulk PBMC sample. Profiled with immunoSEQ multiplex PCR; TCRdb holds only in-frame clones, not every one. The sample records 7,500 to 9,000 clones, more than 70% being singletons. Specified time point: week 3, after first cycle of checkpoint inhibitor. No patient had earlier systemic cancer treatment, concurrent immunosuppressants, or another active cancer. The source material was blood, sampled from a patient treated with checkpoint blockade. The chain combines TRBV19 with TRBJ1-1, with D possibly being TRBD1 (5 bases). This clonotype was sampled from a human donor with melanoma. CDR3 loop: CASSIVRGSEAFF. CDR3 coding DNA: TGTGCCAGTAGTATAGTCCGGGGCTCTGAAGCTTTCTTT.